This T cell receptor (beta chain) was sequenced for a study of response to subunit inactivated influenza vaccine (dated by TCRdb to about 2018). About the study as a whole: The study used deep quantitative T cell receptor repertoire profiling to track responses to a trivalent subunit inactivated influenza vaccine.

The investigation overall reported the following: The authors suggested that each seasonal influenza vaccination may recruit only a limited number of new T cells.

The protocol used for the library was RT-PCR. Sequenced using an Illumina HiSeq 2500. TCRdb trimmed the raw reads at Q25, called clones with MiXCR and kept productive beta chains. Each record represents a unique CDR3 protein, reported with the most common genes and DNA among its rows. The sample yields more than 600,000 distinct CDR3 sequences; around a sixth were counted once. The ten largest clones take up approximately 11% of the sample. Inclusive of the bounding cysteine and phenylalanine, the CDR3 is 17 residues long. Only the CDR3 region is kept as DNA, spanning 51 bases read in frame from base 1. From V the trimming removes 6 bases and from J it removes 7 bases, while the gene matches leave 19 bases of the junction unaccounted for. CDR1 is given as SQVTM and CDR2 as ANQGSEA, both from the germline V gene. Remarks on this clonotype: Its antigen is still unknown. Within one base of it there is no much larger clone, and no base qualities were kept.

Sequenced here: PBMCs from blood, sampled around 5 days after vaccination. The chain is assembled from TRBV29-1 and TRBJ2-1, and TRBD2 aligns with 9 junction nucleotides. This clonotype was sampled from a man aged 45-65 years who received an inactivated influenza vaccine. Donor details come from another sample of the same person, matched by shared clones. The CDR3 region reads CSVIGSAGGPKGNEQFF. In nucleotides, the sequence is TGCAGCGTAATTGGGTCTGCGGGGGGGCCGAAAGGGAATGAGCAGTTCTTC.